A single sample is the source of the 14 T cell receptor beta chains below, sequenced in a study of low-dose radiotherapy and immunotherapy resistance in tumors. TRAV- and TRBV-specific primers primed first-strand cDNA, covering alpha and beta chains. TCR amplification used roughly 21 PCR cycles, a constant-region primer and a V-primer adapter. TCRdb processed the reads anew with MiXCR; each CDR3 protein has one entry. The repertoire has tens of thousands of distinct CDR3 sequences, roughly a quarter of them found once; the top ten carry roughly 5.6%. The time point denotes: before trial treatment. The sequenced sample was PBMCs, obtained before treatment. These receptors all come from a male donor with prostate cancer.

A remark on this clonotype: A read error is likely here: a far larger clone is one base away. The chain recombines TRBV9 with TRBJ2-7; TRBD2 is a possible D gene (5 bases). Germline V gene data show CDR1 as SGDLS and CDR2 as YYNGEE. Between the trimmed V and J ends, which lost 4 bases and 7 bases, there was a span of 12 bases. The CDR3 runs 12 residues. CDR3 DNA sequence: TGTGCCAGCAGCTTGGGAGCTAGAGAGCAGTACTTC. As protein: CASSLGAREQYF.

This clonotype was picked up many times. The V and J genes are TRBV7-9 and TRBJ1-1, with TRBD1 as a possible D gene (6 bases). Germline-derived CDR1 and CDR2 are SEHNR and FQNEAQ (reference sequence). This CDR3 region has 13 residues. Trimming shortened V by 7 bases and J by 2 bases, and 11 bases separated the two germline ends. The CDR3 region is CASIGTTNTEAFF. CDR3 nucleotide sequence: TGTGCCAGCATAGGGACAACTAACACTGAAGCTTTCTTT.

There are many counts of this clonotype. The V gene is TRBV20-1, the J gene TRBJ2-1; D possibly uses TRBD1 or TRBD2 (6 bases each). V lost 3 bases, J lost 10 bases, and 16 bases lay in between. The CDR3 extends over 13 amino acids. Germline V gene lookup returns CDR1 DFQATT and CDR2 SNEGSKA (reference sequence). The CDR3 spells CSASPSGAVEQFF. For the CDR3, the DNA is TGCAGTGCTAGCCCCTCGGGGGCGGTCGAGCAGTTCTTC.

Ten or more counts support this clonotype. V and J are TRBV7-9 and TRBJ2-7; D possibly uses TRBD1 or TRBD2 (5 bases each). The ends were cut back, 4 bases at V and 2 bases at J, with 12 bases in the middle. This CDR3 has 14 amino acids. The germline V gene encodes CDR1 SEHNR and CDR2 FQNEAQ (reference sequence). The DNA for the CDR3 is TGTGCCAGCAGCTCCTCCGGGACCACCTACGAGCAGTACTTC. Its translation: CASSSSGTTYEQYF.

This chain links TRBV28 with TRBJ2-3; D not certain. Germline V gene data show CDR1 as MDHEN and CDR2 as SYDVKM. This CDR3 contains 13 residues. The V gene lost 5 bases and the J gene lost 2 bases, with 8 bases spanning the gap. The CDR3 reads CASSALITDTQYF. In DNA form, the CDR3 reads TGTGCCAGCAGTGCCCTCATCACAGATACGCAGTATTTT.

This clonotype was counted many times. The chain employs TRBV6-6 and TRBJ2-7; 8 bases line up with TRBD1. This CDR3 has 15 residues. V shed 6 bases and J 5 bases; nucleotides not matched to a gene: 12. Germline V lookup: CDR1 MNHNY, CDR2 SVGAGI (reference sequence). The CDR3 protein is CASSEARDRSNEQYF. Here the CDR3 DNA reads TGTGCCAGCAGCGAGGCCCGGGACAGGTCCAACGAGCAGTACTTC.

This clonotype was seen ten or more times. The chain couples TRBV12-3 or TRBV12-4 to TRBJ2-3; TRBD1 is a possible D gene (6 bases). The CDR3 has 15 residues. V gave up 7 bases and J gave up 2 bases, with 16 bases separating them. The CDR3 DNA sequence: TGTGCCAGCATCCTGGGACATTTTTCCACAGATACGCAGTATTTT. The encoded protein is CASILGHFSTDTQYF.

In this sample, this clonotype turned up many times. This chain connects TRBV19 to TRBJ1-1; D ambiguous. Germline CDR1 reads LNHDA; CDR2 reads SQIVND (reference sequence). The CDR3 is 13 amino acids. The V and J ends lost 6 bases and 0 bases respectively, with 8 bases between them. CDR3 nucleotide sequence: TGTGCCAGTAGCACCACACTGAACACTGAAGCTTTCTTT. Encoded protein: CASSTTLNTEAFF.

A remark on this clonotype: This sequence is one base from a far larger clone and is likely a read error. The chain has TRBV5-1 and TRBJ2-7; a weak D match, TRBD2 (5 bases). V was pared by 4 bases and J by 7 bases, with 21 bases between. Germline assignment: CDR1 SGHRS and CDR2 YFSETQ. The CDR3 runs 15 residues. Here the CDR3 DNA reads TGCGCCAGCAGCAGGACGACTACCTCCTACAATGAGCAGTACTTC. This codes for CASSRTTTSYNEQYF. The whole variable domain, remainder taken from reference TRBV5-1 and TRBJ2-7, is KAGVTQTPRYLIKTRGQQVTLSCSPISGHRSVSWYQQTPGQGLQFLFEYFSETQRNKGNFPGRFSGRQFSNSRSEMNVSTLELGDSALYLCASSRTTTSYNEQYFGPGTRLTVT.

A note on this clonotype: A far bigger clonotype differs at one base, so this is likely a read error. The rearrangement links TRBV7-9 to TRBJ2-7, with D uncertain. The assigned J gene may be wrong: the sequence end matches TRBJ2-1 better. The CDR3 covers 15 residues. Germline V gene sequence: CDR1 SEHNR, CDR2 FQNEAQ (reference sequence). This CDR3 is CANSFGQGSYNEQFF. The CDR3 region has the DNA TGTGCCAACAGCTTCGGGCAAGGCTCCTACAATGAGCAGTTCTTC.

This clonotype came up many times. This chain connects TRBV5-5 to TRBJ2-2; the match to TRBD2 covers 9 bases. The length of the CDR3 is 15 residues. After removal of 0 bases from V and 3 bases from J, the junction contained 0 bases not matched to a gene. CDR1 and CDR2 (germline): SGHKS, YYEKEE (reference sequence). CDR3 nucleotides: TGTGCCAGCAGCTTGGGCGGGAGGGACACCGGGGAGCTGTTTTTT. It translates to CASSLGGRDTGELFF.

The V gene is TRBV13, the J gene TRBJ2-5, with 8 bases aligning to TRBD1. V shed 5 bases and J 4 bases; nucleotides not matched to a gene: 6. This CDR3 is built from 14 residues. Germline CDR1 reads PRHDT; CDR2 reads FYEKMQ (reference sequence). The CDR3 region is CASSADRGRETQYF. The CDR3 DNA is TGTGCCAGCAGCGCCGACAGGGGTAGAGAGACCCAGTACTTC. Filled out from reference TRBV13 and TRBJ2-5, the complete variable domain reads AAGVIQSPRHLIKEKRETATLKCYPIPRHDTVYWYQQGPGQDPQFLISFYEKMQSDKGSIPDRFSAQQFSDYHSELNMSSLELGDSALYFCASSADRGRETQYFGPGTRLLVL.

This clonotype was seen a handful of times. V is TRBV7-9 and J is TRBJ1-2; the D gene is possibly TRBD1 (5 bases). Trimming removed 0 bases from V and 8 bases from J, with 13 bases in between. CDR3 size: 14 residues. Germline V gives CDR1 SEHNR, CDR2 FQNEAQ (reference sequence). The CDR3 DNA follows: TGTGCCAGCAGCTTAGCTAGCCAGGGCCGGGGCTACACCTTC. Translation gives CASSLASQGRGYTF.

This clonotype was seen many times. The chain combines TRBV27 with TRBJ1-2, with D hard to call. The V gene lost 6 bases and the J gene lost 8 bases, with 16 bases spanning the gap. Per germline, CDR1 MNHEY and CDR2 SMNVEV (reference sequence). The length of the CDR3 is 13 residues. CDR3 nucleotide sequence: TGTGCCAGCAGAACTAAGTACTCGGGAGGCTACACCTTC. Its protein is CASRTKYSGGYTF.